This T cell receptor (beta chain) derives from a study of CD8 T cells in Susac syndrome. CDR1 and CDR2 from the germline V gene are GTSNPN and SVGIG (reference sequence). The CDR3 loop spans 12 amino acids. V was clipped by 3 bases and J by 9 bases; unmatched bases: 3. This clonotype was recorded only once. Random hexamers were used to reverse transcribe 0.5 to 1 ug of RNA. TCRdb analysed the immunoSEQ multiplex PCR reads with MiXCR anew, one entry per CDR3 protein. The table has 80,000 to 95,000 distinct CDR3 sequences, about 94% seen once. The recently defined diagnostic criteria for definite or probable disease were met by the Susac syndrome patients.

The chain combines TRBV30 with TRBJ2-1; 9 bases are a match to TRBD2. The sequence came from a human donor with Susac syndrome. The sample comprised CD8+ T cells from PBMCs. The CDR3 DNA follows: TGTGCCTGGAGCGGTAGCGGGAGTGAGCAGTTCTTC. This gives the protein CAWSGSGSEQFF.